This record looks at one T cell receptor (beta chain) sequence and its context. This clonotype was seen only a few times. This receptor's antigen is unknown. Qualities for individual bases were not recorded, and no much larger clone is one base off. These data come from a study of response to subunit inactivated influenza vaccine (dated by TCRdb to 2016 to 2018). About the study as a whole: To follow how T cells responded to a trivalent subunit inactivated influenza vaccine, the researchers relied on deep quantitative profiling of the T cell receptor repertoire.

The full study reports these points: The authors proposed that each seasonal influenza vaccination may bring in only a limited number of new T cells.

For CDR1 and CDR2, the germline V gene lists KGHSH and LQKENI. The CDR3 holds 14 amino acids from the cysteine to the phenylalanine. The entry retains the CDR3 DNA only, 42 bases that are in frame from base 1. Trimming removed 5 bases from V and 6 bases from J; the gene matches leave 6 bases unexplained. Library preparation used RT-PCR. The data were produced on an Illumina HiSeq 2500. Through fastp at Q25 and MiXCR, TCRdb rebuilt clones from the public reads, retaining in-frame beta chains. Records with the same CDR3 protein are collapsed into one entry carrying the most frequent genes and DNA. For this sample there are approximately 680,000 distinct CDR3 sequences; about a sixth appear just once. The ten largest make up 11% of the sample.

The chain is assembled from TRBV18 and TRBJ2-7; 11 bases in between match TRBD2. The sequence was collected from a man aged 45-60 years who received an inactivated influenza vaccine. Donor details come from another sample of the same person, matched by shared clones. The sequences come from PBMCs from blood, collected approximately 13 days after vaccination. This receptor has the CDR3 CASSDGLAGGEQYF. DNA sequence: TGTGCCAGCTCAGACGGACTAGCGGGTGGCGAGCAGTACTTC.